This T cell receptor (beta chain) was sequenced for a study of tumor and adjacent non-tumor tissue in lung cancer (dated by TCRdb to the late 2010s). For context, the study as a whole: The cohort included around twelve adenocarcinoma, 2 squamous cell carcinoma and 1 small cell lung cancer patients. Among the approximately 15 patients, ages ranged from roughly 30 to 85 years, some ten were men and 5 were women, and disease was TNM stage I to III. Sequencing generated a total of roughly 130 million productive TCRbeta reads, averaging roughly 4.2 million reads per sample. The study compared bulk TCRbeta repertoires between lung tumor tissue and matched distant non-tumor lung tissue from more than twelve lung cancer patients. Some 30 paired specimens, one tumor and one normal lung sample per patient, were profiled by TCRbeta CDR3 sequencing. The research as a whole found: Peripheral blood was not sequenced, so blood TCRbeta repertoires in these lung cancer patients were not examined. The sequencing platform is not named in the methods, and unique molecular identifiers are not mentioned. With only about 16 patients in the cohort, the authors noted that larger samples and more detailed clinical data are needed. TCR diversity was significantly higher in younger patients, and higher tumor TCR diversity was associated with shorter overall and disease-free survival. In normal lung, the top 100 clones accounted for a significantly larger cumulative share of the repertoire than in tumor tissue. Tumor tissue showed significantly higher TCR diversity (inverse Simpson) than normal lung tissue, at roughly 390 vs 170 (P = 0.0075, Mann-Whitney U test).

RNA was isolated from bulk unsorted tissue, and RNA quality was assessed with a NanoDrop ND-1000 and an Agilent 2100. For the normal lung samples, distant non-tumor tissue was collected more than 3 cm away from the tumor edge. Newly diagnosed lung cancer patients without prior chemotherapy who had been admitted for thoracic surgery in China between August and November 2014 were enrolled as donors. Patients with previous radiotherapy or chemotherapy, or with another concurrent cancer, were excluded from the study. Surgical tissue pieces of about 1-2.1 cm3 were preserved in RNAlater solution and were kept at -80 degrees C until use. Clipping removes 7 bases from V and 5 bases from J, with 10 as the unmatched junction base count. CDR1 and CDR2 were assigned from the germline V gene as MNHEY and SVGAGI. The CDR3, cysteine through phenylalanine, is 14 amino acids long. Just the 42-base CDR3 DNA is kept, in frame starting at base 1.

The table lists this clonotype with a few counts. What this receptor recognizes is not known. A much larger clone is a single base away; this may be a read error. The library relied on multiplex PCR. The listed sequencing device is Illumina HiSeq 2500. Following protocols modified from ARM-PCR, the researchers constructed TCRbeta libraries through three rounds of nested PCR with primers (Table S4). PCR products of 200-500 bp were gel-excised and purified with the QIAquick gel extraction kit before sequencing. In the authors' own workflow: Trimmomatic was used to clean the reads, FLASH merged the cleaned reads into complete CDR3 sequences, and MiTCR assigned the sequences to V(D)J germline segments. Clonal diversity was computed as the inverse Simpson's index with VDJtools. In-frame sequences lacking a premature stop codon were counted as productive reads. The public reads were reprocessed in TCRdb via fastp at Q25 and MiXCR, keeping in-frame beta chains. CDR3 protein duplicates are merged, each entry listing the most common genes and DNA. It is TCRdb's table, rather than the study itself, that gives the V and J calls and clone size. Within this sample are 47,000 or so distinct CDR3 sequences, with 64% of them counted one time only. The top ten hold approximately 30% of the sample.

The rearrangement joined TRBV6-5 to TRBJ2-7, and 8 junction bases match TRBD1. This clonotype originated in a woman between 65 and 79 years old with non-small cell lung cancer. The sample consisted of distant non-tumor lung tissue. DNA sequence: TGTGCCAGCACCCAGACAGGGGATAGGAACGAGCAGTACTTC. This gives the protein CASTQTGDRNEQYF.